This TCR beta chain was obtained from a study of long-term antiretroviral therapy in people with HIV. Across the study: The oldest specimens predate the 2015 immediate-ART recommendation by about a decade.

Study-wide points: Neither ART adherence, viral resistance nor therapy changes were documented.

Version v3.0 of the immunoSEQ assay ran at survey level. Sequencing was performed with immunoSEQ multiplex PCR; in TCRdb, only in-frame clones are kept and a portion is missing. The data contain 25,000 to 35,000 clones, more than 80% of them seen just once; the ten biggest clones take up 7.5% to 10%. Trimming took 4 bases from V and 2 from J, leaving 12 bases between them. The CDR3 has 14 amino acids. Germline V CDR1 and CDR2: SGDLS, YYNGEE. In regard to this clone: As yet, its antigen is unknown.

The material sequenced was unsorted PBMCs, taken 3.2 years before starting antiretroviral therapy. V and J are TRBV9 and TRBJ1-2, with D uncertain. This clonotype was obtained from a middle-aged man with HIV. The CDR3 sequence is CASSPDAKNYGYTF. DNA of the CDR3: TGTGCCAGCAGCCCGGACGCTAAAAACTATGGCTACACCTTC.